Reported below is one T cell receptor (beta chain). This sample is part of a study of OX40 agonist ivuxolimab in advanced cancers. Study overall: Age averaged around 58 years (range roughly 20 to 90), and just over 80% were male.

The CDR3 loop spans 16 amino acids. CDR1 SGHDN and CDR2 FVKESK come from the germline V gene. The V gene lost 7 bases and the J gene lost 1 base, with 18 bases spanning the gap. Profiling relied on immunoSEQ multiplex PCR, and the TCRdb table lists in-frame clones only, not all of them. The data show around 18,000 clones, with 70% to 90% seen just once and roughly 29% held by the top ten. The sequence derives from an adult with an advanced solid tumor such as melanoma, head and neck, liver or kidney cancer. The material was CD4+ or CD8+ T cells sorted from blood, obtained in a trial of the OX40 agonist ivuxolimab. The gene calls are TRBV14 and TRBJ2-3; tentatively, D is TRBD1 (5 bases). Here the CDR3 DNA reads TGTGCCAGCAACCACCTACCGGGCAGGGGCACAGATACGCAGTATTTT. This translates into CASNHLPGRGTDTQYF.